This T cell receptor (beta chain) emerged from a study of blood T cell repertoires in COVID-19. Study as a whole: The United States, Italy and Spain supplied acute and convalescent COVID-19 samples. T cells, B-cell-depleted T cells, or PBMCs provided the cDNA or gDNA that served as material.

Original processing notes: Researchers report that nucleated cell counts were estimated from reference gene primer amplification. Generated by immunoSEQ multiplex PCR, the TCRdb table keeps only in-frame clones and is missing some. D and trimming come from the DNA, and the V and J calls and clone size come from that table. The sample records fewer than 75,000 clones, under 85% being singletons. This CDR3 is 16 amino acids long. The germline CDR1 and CDR2 sequences are SGHTA and FQGNSA. Losses at the gene ends were 3 bases for V and 6 bases for J; bases not matched to a gene: 7. The chain carries TRBV7-2 and TRBJ2-2, with TRBD2 identical over 10 bases. This receptor was obtained from a man aged 60-69 years with acute or convalescent COVID-19. Sequenced sample: peripheral blood. DNA for the CDR3: TGTGCCAGCAGCTTCCTTAGCGGGGGGCGAGCCGGGGAGCTGTTTTTT. It encodes CASSFLSGGRAGELFF. The full variable domain, completed using reference TRBV7-2 and TRBJ2-2, is GAGVSQSPSNKVTEKGKDVELRCDPISGHTALYWYRQSLGQGLEFLIYFQGNSAPDKSGLPSDRFSAERTGGSVSTLTIQRTQQEDSAVYLCASSFLSGGRAGELFFGEGSRLTVL.